A single sample is the source of the 16 T cell receptor beta chains below, sequenced in a study of blood T cell repertoires in COVID-19. Method: immunoSEQ multiplex PCR; TCRdb's copy keeps in-frame clones and lacks some. Of under 350,000 clones detected, approximately 90% appear once; the ten largest clones hold 3.5% to 5%. Sequenced material: PBMCs or T cells enriched from blood (not recorded which). These receptors originate from a man aged 25 to 40 who had recovered from COVID-19.

V usage is TRBV2 and J usage is TRBJ2-3; TRBD2 matches 10 bases. CDR1 and CDR2 from the germline V gene are SNHLY and FYNNEI. V lost 2 bases to trimming and J lost 6 bases; unmatched junction nucleotides: 11. CDR3 length: 17 residues. CDR3 region: CASSEQWLAGAGDTQYF. For the CDR3, the DNA is TGTGCCAGCAGTGAACAATGGCTAGCGGGGGCCGGGGATACGCAGTATTTT. Using reference TRBV2 and TRBJ2-3 for the parts outside the CDR3, the full variable domain is EPEVTQTPSHQVTQMGQEVILRCVPISNHLYFYWYRQILGQKVEFLVSFYNNEISEKSEIFDDQFSVERPDGSNFTLKIRSTKLEDSAMYFCASSEQWLAGAGDTQYFGPGTRLTVL.

The genes are TRBV29-1 and TRBJ2-1; D is perhaps TRBD2 (6 bases). The ends were cut back, 5 bases at V and 7 bases at J, with 24 bases in the middle. From germline, CDR1 is SQVTM and CDR2 ANQGSEA. This CDR3 comprises 16 residues. The CDR3 loop reads CSVLGATSSGDNEQFF. The CDR3 DNA is TGCAGCGTTTTAGGAGCCACGTCATCGGGAGATAATGAGCAGTTCTTC.

In its sample, this clone was seen once. The chain is built from TRBV9 and TRBJ1-1; 7 bases are a match to TRBD1. CDR1 and CDR2 from the germline V gene are SGDLS and YYNGEE. Losses at the gene ends were 2 bases for V and 0 bases for J; bases not matched to a gene: 4. The CDR3 covers 15 residues. CDR3 DNA sequence: TGTGCCAGCAGCGTCGGGACAGTCCTGAACACTGAAGCTTTCTTT. Its translation: CASSVGTVLNTEAFF. The variable domain in full, with the rest retrieved from reference TRBV9 and TRBJ1-1, is DSGVTQTPKHLITATGQRVTLRCSPRSGDLSVYWYQQSLDQGLQFLIQYYNGEERAKGNILERFSAQQFPDLHSELNLSSLELGDSALYFCASSVGTVLNTEAFFGQGTRLTVV.

V gene TRBV2 combines with J gene TRBJ1-4, with TRBD1 as a possible D gene (5 bases). V was cut by 2 bases and J by 6 bases, with 7 bases left in between. This CDR3 has 13 residues. CDR1 is SNHLY, CDR2 FYNNEI, per germline. The CDR3 loop is CASSETGDEKLFF. The DNA for the CDR3 is TGTGCCAGCAGTGAAACAGGAGATGAAAAACTGTTTTTT.

This chain links TRBV9 with TRBJ2-5, with a weak D call TRBD2 (5 bases). This CDR3 region has 15 residues. The germline gives CDR1 SGDLS, CDR2 YYNGEE. The ends were cut back, 0 bases at V and 0 bases at J, with 9 bases in the middle. The DNA for the CDR3 is TGTGCCAGCAGCGTAGCTAGCCAGTACCAAGAGACCCAGTACTTC. This codes for CASSVASQYQETQYF.

The chain combines TRBV12-5 with TRBJ2-3; a weak D match, TRBD1 (5 bases). The V gene's germline CDR1 is LGHNT and CDR2 FRNRAP. Deletions cut 5 bases from V and 4 bases from J, with 16 bases between. The CDR3 loop spans 15 amino acids. DNA of the CDR3: TGTGCTAGTGGTCCCGGTTCTAAAGGGGCAGATACGCAGTATTTT. Protein sequence: CASGPGSKGADTQYF.

The chain employs TRBV2 and TRBJ1-2, with 7 bases that match TRBD1. The J segment lost 12 bases and the V segment lost 2 bases, leaving 3 bases of the junction unmatched. Germline CDR1 SNHLY, CDR2 FYNNEI. The CDR3 totals 11 residues. CDR3 nucleotide sequence: TGTGCCAGCAGTGAACCCGACAGGGACACCTTC. Its protein is CASSEPDRDTF. The full variable domain, completed using reference TRBV2 and TRBJ1-2, is EPEVTQTPSHQVTQMGQEVILRCVPISNHLYFYWYRQILGQKVEFLVSFYNNEISEKSEIFDDQFSVERPDGSNFTLKIRSTKLEDSAMYFCASSEPDRDTFGSGTRLTVV.

The chain recombines TRBV12-3 or TRBV12-4 with TRBJ1-2; D call uncertain. The CDR3 is 12 amino acids. V was trimmed by 3 bases and J by 4 bases, leaving 6 bases between them. In DNA, the CDR3 is TGTGCCAGCAGTTTTTCTCTCTATGGCTACACCTTC. It codes for CASSFSLYGYTF.

The rearrangement links TRBV7-9 to TRBJ1-6; D may be TRBD1 (6 bases). This CDR3 has 15 amino acids. Germline CDR1 and CDR2: SEHNR and FQNEAQ (reference sequence). Trimming took 0 bases from V and 8 from J, leaving 11 bases between them. CDR3 amino acids: CASSLAAGVDSPLHF. DNA of the CDR3: TGTGCCAGCAGCTTAGCGGCAGGGGTGGATTCACCCCTCCACTTT.

The rearrangement links TRBV10-1 to TRBJ2-1; 11 bases are shared with TRBD1. With V trimmed by 2 bases and J by 7 bases, 1 base remained unmatched. Per germline, CDR1 WNHNN and CDR2 SYGVQD (reference sequence). The CDR3 is 14 amino acids. CDR3 sequence reads: CASSEGQGANEQFF. The CDR3 region has the DNA TGCGCCAGCAGTGAGGGACAGGGGGCGAATGAGCAGTTCTTC.

The rearrangement joins TRBV7-2 to TRBJ2-7; 12 positions match TRBD2. V lost 4 bases and J lost 5; bases outside the gene matches: 6. Per germline, CDR1 SGHTA and CDR2 FQGNSA. The CDR3 sequence is 15 residues long. CDR3 DNA: TGTGCCAGCAGCTCCCTAGCGGGAGGGCTCAACGAGCAGTACTTC. Translating it yields CASSSLAGGLNEQYF.

A single count supports this clone. V gene TRBV7-9 combines with J gene TRBJ2-3; the match to TRBD2 covers 11 bases. V trimming: 1 base; J trimming: 11 bases; junction bases outside the gene matches: 5. The CDR3 totals 14 residues. Germline assignment: CDR1 SEHNR and CDR2 FQNEAQ (reference sequence). This chain's CDR3 is CASSLELAGEEQYF. CDR3 nucleotides: TGTGCCAGCAGCTTAGAACTAGCGGGGGAAGAGCAGTATTTT.

The V and J genes are TRBV5-4 and TRBJ2-3; D uncertain. This CDR3 is built from 13 residues. The ends were cut back, 4 bases at V and 0 bases at J, with 6 bases in the middle. Germline-derived CDR1 and CDR2 are SGHNT and YYREEE (reference sequence). CDR3 region: CASSGASTDTQYF. The CDR3 DNA follows: TGTGCCAGCAGCGGAGCTAGCACAGATACGCAGTATTTT.

The V gene is TRBV7-9, the J gene TRBJ1-5; 8 nucleotides align to TRBD1. From germline, CDR1 is SEHNR and CDR2 FQNEAQ (reference sequence). Losses at the gene ends were 1 base for V and 2 bases for J; bases not matched to a gene: 7. The CDR3 runs 17 residues. The CDR3 DNA is TGTGCCAGCAGCTTAGTTCAGGGGGCGGGTGGCAATCAGCCCCAGCATTTT. Amino acids: CASSLVQGAGGNQPQHF.

The chain combines TRBV14 with TRBJ2-7; D might be TRBD1 (6 bases). The CDR3 contains 14 residues. The V and J ends lost 4 bases and 2 bases respectively, with 12 bases between them. CDR1 is SGHDN, CDR2 FVKESK, per germline. DNA of the CDR3: TGTGCCAGCAGCCGTGGGGGCGTCCCCTACGAGCAGTACTTC. It codes for CASSRGGVPYEQYF.

This clone has a handful of counts. The rearrangement joins TRBV5-1 to TRBJ1-5; TRBD1 agrees at 7 bases. Unmatched junction bases numbered 7, after V lost 5 bases and J lost 2 bases. CDR3 length equals 15 residues. Germline values: CDR1 SGHRS, CDR2 YFSETQ. The CDR3 bases are TGCGCCAGCAGGCCAGGGGGTACGGGCAATCAGCCCCAGCATTTT. Residues: CASRPGGTGNQPQHF.